The 21 T cell receptor beta chains given below trace back to one sample, sequenced in a study of T cells in narcolepsy. Produced via immunoSEQ multiplex PCR; TCRdb's table is partial and in-frame only. Seen here are about 30,000 clones, roughly three quarters observed once, and the top ten hold under 1.2%. The specimen was CD45RA- memory CD4+ T cells from PBMCs. These TCRs come from a human donor with narcolepsy.

The chain uses TRBV5-6 and TRBJ2-2; D may correspond to TRBD1 or TRBD2 (6 bases each). Trimming stripped 2 bases from V and 6 bases from J, with 11 bases between. The length of the CDR3 is 14 residues. The germline gives CDR1 SGHDT, CDR2 YYEEEE. The CDR3 protein is CASSFGGRSGELFF. The DNA for the CDR3 is TGTGCCAGCAGCTTTGGGGGGCGATCCGGGGAGCTGTTTTTT.

The gene calls are TRBV30 and TRBJ1-2; no definite D call. CDR1 is GTSNPN and CDR2 is SVGIG in the germline V gene (reference sequence). V gave up 5 bases and J gave up 2 bases, with 21 bases separating them. The CDR3 sequence is 16 residues long. CDR3 amino acids: CAWGSPYEGSNYGYTF. The CDR3 coding sequence is TGTGCCTGGGGTTCCCCTTACGAGGGCTCAAACTATGGCTACACCTTC.

V usage is TRBV7-3 and J usage is TRBJ2-2; maybe TRBD1 (6 bases). Germline-derived CDR1 and CDR2 are SGHTA and FQGTGA. V was pared by 5 bases and J by 4 bases, with 14 bases between. CDR3 length equals 15 residues. Here the CDR3 reads CASSKQGRGTGELFF. In DNA, the CDR3 is TGTGCCAGCAGCAAACAGGGTCGCGGCACCGGGGAGCTGTTTTTT.

The chain uses TRBV18 and TRBJ2-1; 7 nucleotides agree with TRBD1. This CDR3 region has 15 residues. V gave up 3 bases and J gave up 9 bases; unmatched junction bases: 11. Germline CDR1 and CDR2: KGHSH and LQKENI. As DNA, the CDR3 is TGTGCCAGCTCACCCCGAACAGGGGCCCAAAGTGAGCAGTTCTTC. Protein: CASSPRTGAQSEQFF. Together with reference TRBV18 and TRBJ2-1, the CDR3 gives the full variable domain: NAGVMQNPRHLVRRRGQEARLRCSPMKGHSHVYWYRQLPEEGLKFMVYLQKENIIDESGMPKERFSAEFPKEGPSILRIQQVVRGDSAAYFCASSPRTGAQSEQFFGPGTRLTVL.

The CDR3 DNA follows: TGTGCCAGCAGGCCCCCTGGTTTGGGGGCCGGGTATGGCTACACCTTC. The encoded protein is CASRPPGLGAGYGYTF. The rearrangement uses TRBV27 and TRBJ1-2; D perhaps matches TRBD1 (6 bases). Looked up from germline, CDR1 is MNHEY and CDR2 is SMNVEV (reference sequence). CDR3 length: 16 residues. V lost 6 bases to trimming and J lost 5 bases, with 22 bases between them.

The rearrangement joins TRBV28 to TRBJ1-1, with TRBD1 as a possible D gene (5 bases). Between the trimmed V and J ends, which lost 7 bases and 8 bases, there was a span of 17 bases. The CDR3 contains 13 residues. CDR1 is MDHEN, CDR2 SYDVKM, per germline. Here the CDR3 DNA reads TGTGCCAGCATCCTACCCAGGGTTGGGGAAGCTTTCTTT. It is translated as CASILPRVGEAFF. Supplemented by reference TRBV28 and TRBJ1-1, the full variable domain reads DVKVTQSSRYLVKRTGEKVFLECVQDMDHENMFWYRQDPGLGLRLIYFSYDVKMKEKGDIPEGYSVSREKKERFSLILESASTNQTSMYLCASILPRVGEAFFGQGTRLTVV.

This chain connects TRBV11-2 to TRBJ1-4; possible D gene TRBD1, 5 bases. V was shortened by 1 base and J by 3 bases, with 9 bases between the two germline ends. The length of the CDR3 is 15 residues. CDR1 and CDR2 (germline): SGHAT, FQNNGV. DNA for the CDR3: TGTGCCAGCAGCTTAGGTGCGGGGGCTAATGAAAAACTGTTTTTT. This codes for CASSLGAGANEKLFF.

The V and J genes are TRBV11-3 and TRBJ2-1, with D possibly matching TRBD1 (6 bases). The CDR3 has 14 amino acids. V was cut by 1 base and J by 7 bases, with 11 bases left in between. Germline V lookup: CDR1 SGHNT, CDR2 YENEEA. The CDR3 protein is CASSLARGSNEQFF. The CDR3 DNA is TGTGCCAGCAGCTTAGCTAGGGGGTCAAATGAGCAGTTCTTC.

This clone occurred once. The chain joins TRBV19 to TRBJ1-3, with no clear D. The CDR3 has 12 residues. Trimming removed 3 bases at V and 7 bases at J, with 7 bases between. CDR1 and CDR2 (germline): LNHDA, SQIVND (reference sequence). The CDR3 sequence is CASSIGMNTIYF. The DNA for the CDR3 is TGTGCCAGTAGTATTGGGATGAACACCATATATTTT.

A word on this clone: One junction end disagrees with the germline gene, perhaps due to a read error. This rearrangement joins TRBV5-8 to TRBJ2-7; no clear D gene. CDR3 length: 11 amino acids. Germline loops: CDR1 SGHTS, CDR2 YDEGEE. The CDR3 DNA follows: TGTGCCAGCAGCTTGAAAAATCCTGTGCCGTTC. Amino acids: CASSLKNPVPF.

The rearrangement links TRBV11-3 to TRBJ2-1; 11 bases fit TRBD2. With V trimmed by 5 bases and J by 1 base, 1 base remained unmatched. Looked up from germline, CDR1 is SGHNT and CDR2 is YENEEA. This CDR3 has 15 amino acids. The CDR3 spells CASSGTSGSYNEQFF. In DNA form, the CDR3 reads TGTGCCAGCAGCGGGACTAGCGGTTCCTACAATGAGCAGTTCTTC.

This sequence joins TRBV29-1 and TRBJ2-7; D is possibly TRBD2 (5 bases). The germline gives CDR1 SQVTM, CDR2 ANQGSEA. V lost 4 bases to trimming and J lost 1 base, with 11 bases between them. This CDR3 has 13 amino acids. The CDR3, as DNA: TGCAGCGTTGGTTCCCGGGGTTCCTACGAGCAGTACTTC. Translated, it gives CSVGSRGSYEQYF.

This clone appeared a few times. The gene calls are TRBV7-9 and TRBJ1-1, with D possibly being TRBD1 (5 bases). Trimming removed 8 bases from V and 0 bases from J, with 13 bases in between. The CDR3 is 14 residues long. Germline V gives CDR1 SEHNR, CDR2 FQNEAQ (reference sequence). The CDR3 loop is CASAEGRMNTEAFF. In nucleotides, the CDR3 is TGTGCCAGCGCGGAGGGACGGATGAACACTGAAGCTTTCTTT.

The chain joins TRBV15 to TRBJ2-3; D not certain. V gave up 8 bases and J gave up 9 bases, with 12 bases separating them. The CDR3 is 11 amino acids. In germline, CDR1 is LNHNV, CDR2 YYDKDF (reference sequence). The chain's CDR3 is CATQSRKTQYF. CDR3 nucleotides: TGTGCCACCCAATCTAGGAAAACGCAGTATTTT. Complete variable domain (other parts from reference TRBV15 and TRBJ2-3): DAMVIQNPRYQVTQFGKPVTLSCSQTLNHNVMYWYQQKSSQAPKLLFHYYDKDFNNEADTPDNFQSRRPNTSFCFLDIRSPGLGDTAMYLCATQSRKTQYFGPGTRLTVL.

This clone was seen a handful of times. The chain combines TRBV5-5 with TRBJ2-2; D uncertain. The germline gives CDR1 SGHKS, CDR2 YYEKEE (reference sequence). The CDR3 totals 13 residues. The V end lost 2 bases, the J end lost 7 bases, and 9 bases lay between the germline ends. CDR3 sequence (DNA): TGTGCCAGCAGCTTTTTACTGCTCGGGGAGCTGTTTTTT. Translated: CASSFLLLGELFF.

The chain uses TRBV28 and TRBJ1-2, with TRBD1 as a possible D gene (6 bases). Germline CDR1 is MDHEN and CDR2 is SYDVKM. The V and J ends lost 5 bases and 6 bases respectively, with 22 bases between them. The CDR3 runs to 16 residues. The DNA of the CDR3 is TGTGCCAGCAGTCCCCTAGATGTACAGGGACTAGATGGCTACACCTTC. Translating gives CASSPLDVQGLDGYTF.

This sequence joins TRBV6-1 and TRBJ2-7, with D perhaps matching TRBD1 or TRBD2 (7 bases each). Trimming removed 7 bases from V and 4 bases from J, with 17 bases in between. CDR1 is MNHNS, CDR2 SASEGT, per germline. The length of the CDR3 is 14 residues. Here the CDR3 reads CASISGGGGYEQYF. The CDR3 DNA sequence: TGTGCCAGCATCTCAGGGGGAGGGGGTTACGAGCAGTACTTC.

CDR3 bases: TGTGCCAGCAGCTTAGCGTCGGGGGGATATGTAGGTTACACCTTC. Translation gives CASSLASGGYVGYTF. The chain combines TRBV11-2 with TRBJ1-2; tentatively, D is TRBD1 (5 bases). This CDR3 is built from 15 residues. CDR1 and CDR2 (germline): SGHAT, FQNNGV. Trimming cost V 1 base and J 11 bases, with 20 bases left between them.

This clone was found a few times. The rearrangement uses TRBV10-3 and TRBJ2-1, with D perhaps matching TRBD1 or TRBD2 (6 bases each). CDR1 ENHRY and CDR2 SYGVKD come from the germline V gene. This CDR3 spans 15 amino acids. Trimming took off 11 bases at V and 1 base at J, with 18 bases between the two ends. CDR3: CAVSGGQGSYNEQFF. DNA for the CDR3: TGTGCCGTCTCTGGGGGGCAGGGGTCCTACAATGAGCAGTTCTTC.

The V gene is TRBV6-5, the J gene TRBJ2-2; 8 bases are shared with TRBD2. V was pared by 7 bases and J by 6 bases, with 10 bases of the junction left unmatched. The length of the CDR3 is 15 residues. CDR1 and CDR2 from the germline V gene are MNHEY and SVGAGI. CDR3 bases: TGTGCCAGCACCAGCGGGAGCGGGGGTGCCGGGGAGCTGTTTTTT. Translated, it gives CASTSGSGGAGELFF.

This sequence joins TRBV5-6 and TRBJ2-7; D may be TRBD2 (6 bases). CDR1 is SGHDT and CDR2 is YYEEEE in the germline V gene. CDR3 size: 14 residues. Trimming left V 2 bases short and J 4 bases short, with 13 bases between. This CDR3 is CASSFPGLGYEQYF. The CDR3 coding sequence is TGTGCCAGCAGCTTTCCGGGACTGGGATACGAGCAGTACTTC. The complete variable domain, with remaining parts taken from reference TRBV5-6 and TRBJ2-7, reads DAGVTQSPTHLIKTRGQQVTLRCSPKSGHDTVSWYQQALGQGPQFIFQYYEEEERQRGNFPDRFSGHQFPNYSSELNVNALLLGDSALYLCASSFPGLGYEQYFGPGTRLTVT.